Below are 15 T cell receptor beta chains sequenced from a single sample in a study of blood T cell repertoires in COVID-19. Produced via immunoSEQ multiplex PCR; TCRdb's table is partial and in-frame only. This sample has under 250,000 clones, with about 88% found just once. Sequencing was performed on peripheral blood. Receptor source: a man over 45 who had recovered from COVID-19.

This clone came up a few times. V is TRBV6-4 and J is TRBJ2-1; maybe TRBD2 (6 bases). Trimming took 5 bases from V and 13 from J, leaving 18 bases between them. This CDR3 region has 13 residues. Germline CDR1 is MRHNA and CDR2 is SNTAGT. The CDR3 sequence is CASSQNVAETQFF. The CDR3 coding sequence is TGTGCCAGCAGTCAGAATGTAGCGGAAACCCAGTTCTTC.

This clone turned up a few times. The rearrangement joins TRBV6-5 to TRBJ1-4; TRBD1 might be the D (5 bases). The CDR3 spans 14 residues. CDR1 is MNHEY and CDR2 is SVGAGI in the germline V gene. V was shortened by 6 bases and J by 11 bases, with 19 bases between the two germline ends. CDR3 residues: CASRGDLSGGKLFF. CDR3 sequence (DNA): TGTGCCAGCAGGGGTGACCTTTCCGGGGGGAAACTGTTTTTT.

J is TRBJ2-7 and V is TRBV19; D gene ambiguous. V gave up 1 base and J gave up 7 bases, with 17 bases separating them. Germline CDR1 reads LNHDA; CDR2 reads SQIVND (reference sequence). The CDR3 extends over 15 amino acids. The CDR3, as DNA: TGTGCCAGTAGTATAGGTCTAGTCGGCGGTAAGGAGCAGTACTTC. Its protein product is CASSIGLVGGKEQYF.

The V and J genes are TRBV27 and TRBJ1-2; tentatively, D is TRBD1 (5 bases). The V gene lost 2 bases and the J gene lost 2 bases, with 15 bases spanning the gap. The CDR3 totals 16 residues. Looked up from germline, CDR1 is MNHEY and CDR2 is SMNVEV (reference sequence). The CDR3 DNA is TGTGCCAGCAGTTTAATCGGTCGGGGGGACAACTATGGCTACACCTTC. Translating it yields CASSLIGRGDNYGYTF.

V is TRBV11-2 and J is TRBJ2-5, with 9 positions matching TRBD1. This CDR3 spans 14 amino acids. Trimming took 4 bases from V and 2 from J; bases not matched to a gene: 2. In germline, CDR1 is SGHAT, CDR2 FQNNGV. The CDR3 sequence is CASSWDRAQETQYF. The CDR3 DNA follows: TGTGCCAGCAGCTGGGACAGGGCGCAAGAGACCCAGTACTTC.

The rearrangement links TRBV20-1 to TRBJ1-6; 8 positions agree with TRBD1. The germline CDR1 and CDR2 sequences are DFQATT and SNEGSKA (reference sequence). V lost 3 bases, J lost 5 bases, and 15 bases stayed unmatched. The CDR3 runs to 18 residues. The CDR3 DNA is TGCAGTGCTAGTGCGTGGACAGGGCGCCATAGAAATAATTCACCCCTCCACTTT. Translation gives CSASAWTGRHRNNSPLHF.

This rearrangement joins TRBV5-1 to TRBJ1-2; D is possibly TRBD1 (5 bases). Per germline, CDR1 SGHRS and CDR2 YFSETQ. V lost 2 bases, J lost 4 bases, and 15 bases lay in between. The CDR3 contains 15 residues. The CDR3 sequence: CASSLGLGQAYGYTF. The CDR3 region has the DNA TGCGCCAGCAGCTTAGGCCTTGGACAAGCCTATGGCTACACCTTC.

The CDR3 DNA reads TGTGCCTGGACCCGGGGGGGCTCAATGAGCACTGAAGCTTTCTTT. Protein product: CAWTRGGSMSTEAFF. The chain combines TRBV30 with TRBJ1-1; perhaps TRBD1 as D (6 bases). There are 15 residues in the CDR3. The germline CDR1 and CDR2 sequences are GTSNPN and SVGIG (reference sequence). With 4 bases removed from V and 4 bases from J, the gap between germline ends came to 19 bases.

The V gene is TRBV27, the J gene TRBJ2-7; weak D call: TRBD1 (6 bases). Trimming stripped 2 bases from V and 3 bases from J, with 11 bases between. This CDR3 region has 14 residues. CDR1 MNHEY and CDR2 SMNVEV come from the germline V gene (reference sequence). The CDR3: CASSLGGHNYEQYF. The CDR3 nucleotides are TGTGCCAGCAGTTTAGGGGGACACAACTACGAGCAGTACTTC.

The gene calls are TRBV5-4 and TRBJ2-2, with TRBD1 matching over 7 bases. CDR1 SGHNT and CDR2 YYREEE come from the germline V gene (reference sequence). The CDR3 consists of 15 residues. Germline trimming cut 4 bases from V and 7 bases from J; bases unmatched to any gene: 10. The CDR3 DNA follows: TGTGCCAGCAGCCCTAGAGGGGGCCGGAGCGGGGAGCTGTTTTTT. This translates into CASSPRGGRSGELFF.

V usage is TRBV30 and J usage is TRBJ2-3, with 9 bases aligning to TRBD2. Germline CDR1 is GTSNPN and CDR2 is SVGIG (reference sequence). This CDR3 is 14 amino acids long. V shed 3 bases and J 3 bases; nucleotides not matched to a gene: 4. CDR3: CAWSSGRPTDTQYF. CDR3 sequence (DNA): TGTGCCTGGAGCAGCGGGAGGCCGACAGATACGCAGTATTTT. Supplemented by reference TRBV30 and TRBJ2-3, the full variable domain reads SQTIHQWPATLVQPVGSPLSLECTVEGTSNPNLYWYRQAAGRGLQLLFYSVGIGQISSEVPQNLSASRPQDRQFILSSKKLLLSDSGFYLCAWSSGRPTDTQYFGPGTRLTVL.

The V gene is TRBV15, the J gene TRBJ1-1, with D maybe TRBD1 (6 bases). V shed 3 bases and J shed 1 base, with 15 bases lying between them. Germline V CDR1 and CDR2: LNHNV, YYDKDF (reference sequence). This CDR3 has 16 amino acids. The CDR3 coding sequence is TGTGCCACCAGCAGCCCTGCCACAGGGCGGAACACTGAAGCTTTCTTT. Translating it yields CATSSPATGRNTEAFF.

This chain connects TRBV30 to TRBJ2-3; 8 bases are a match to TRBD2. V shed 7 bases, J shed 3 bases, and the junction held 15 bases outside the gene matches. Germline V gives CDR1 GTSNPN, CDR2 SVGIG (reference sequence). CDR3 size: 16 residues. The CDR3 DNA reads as TGTGCCTCAACCCCTCGACTAGCGATGAAAACAGATACGCAGTATTTT. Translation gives CASTPRLAMKTDTQYF.

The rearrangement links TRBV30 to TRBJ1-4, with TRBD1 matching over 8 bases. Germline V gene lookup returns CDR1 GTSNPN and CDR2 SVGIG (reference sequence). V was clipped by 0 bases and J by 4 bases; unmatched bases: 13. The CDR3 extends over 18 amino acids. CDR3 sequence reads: CAWSVPTPGQGINEKLFF. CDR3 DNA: TGTGCCTGGAGTGTACCGACCCCCGGACAGGGAATTAATGAAAAACTGTTTTTT.

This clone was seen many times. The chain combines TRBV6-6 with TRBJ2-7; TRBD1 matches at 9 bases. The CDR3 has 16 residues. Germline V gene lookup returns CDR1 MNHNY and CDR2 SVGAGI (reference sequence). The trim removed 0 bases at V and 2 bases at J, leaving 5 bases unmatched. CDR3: CASSYSRTGGPYEQYF. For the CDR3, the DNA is TGTGCCAGCAGTTACTCTCGAACAGGGGGCCCCTACGAGCAGTACTTC.